This is a list of T cell receptor beta chains from one sample in a study of cytomegalovirus exposure and HLA in healthy donors. Assay: immunoSEQ multiplex PCR; the TCRdb copy retains only in-frame clones and omits some. The profile shows approximately 190,000 clones, 70% to 80% of them singletons. Material: PBMCs. Receptor source: a woman in her thirties in good health and CMV-seropositive. Each CDR3 is given with its conserved first and last residue. A row's size may be missing; if present it is once, few, many or a size class.

clone_size: -; j_call: TRBJ2-2; v_call: TRBV28; cdr3_aa: CASGLALIRNTGELFF
clone_size: few; j_call: TRBJ1-2; v_call: TRBV5-1; cdr3_aa: CASSLLGRGGYTF
clone_size: -; j_call: TRBJ1-4; v_call: TRBV28; cdr3_aa: CASSLWPGQGAQVNEKLFF
clone_size: -; j_call: TRBJ1-1; v_call: TRBV19; cdr3_aa: CASSLNRDVPEAFF
clone_size: -; j_call: TRBJ1-3; v_call: TRBV5-1; cdr3_aa: CASSLGTVGSGNTIYF
clone_size: -; j_call: TRBJ1-2; v_call: TRBV5-1; cdr3_aa: CASSDIGGYTF
clone_size: -; j_call: TRBJ1-4; v_call: TRBV27; cdr3_aa: CASSLSFPREKLFF
clone_size: -; j_call: TRBJ2-7; v_call: TRBV6-6; cdr3_aa: CASSWRTSSYEQYF
clone_size: -; j_call: TRBJ2-1; v_call: TRBV11-3; cdr3_aa: CASSLDRGSGRAGEQFF
clone_size: -; j_call: TRBJ1-5; v_call: TRBV19; cdr3_aa: CASSIAGTGGFQPQHF
clone_size: -; j_call: TRBJ2-1; v_call: TRBV10-3; cdr3_aa: CAISSNPSAYNEQFF
clone_size: -; j_call: TRBJ1-1; v_call: TRBV6-1; cdr3_aa: CASRIYSMNTEAFF
clone_size: -; j_call: TRBJ1-4; v_call: TRBV4-3; cdr3_aa: CASSQDWDFPAGEKLFF
clone_size: few; j_call: TRBJ2-7; v_call: TRBV30; cdr3_aa: CAWSRGQDEQYF
clone_size: -; j_call: TRBJ1-1; v_call: TRBV7-2; cdr3_aa: CASRLSGDTEAFF
clone_size: -; j_call: TRBJ1-4; v_call: TRBV5-6; cdr3_aa: CASSSPGDEKLFF
clone_size: -; j_call: TRBJ1-2; v_call: TRBV30; cdr3_aa: CAWSGQSWYGYTF
clone_size: -; j_call: TRBJ1-3; v_call: TRBV27; cdr3_aa: CASSTRGGTIYF
clone_size: -; j_call: TRBJ1-1; v_call: TRBV19; cdr3_aa: CASARQGAMNTEAFF
clone_size: -; j_call: TRBJ2-5; v_call: TRBV5-4; cdr3_aa: CASSPPAGETQYF
clone_size: -; j_call: TRBJ1-1; v_call: TRBV7-9; cdr3_aa: CASSSLHRDTEAFF
clone_size: -; j_call: TRBJ2-2; v_call: TRBV6-6; cdr3_aa: CASIPQGGGTGELFF
clone_size: -; j_call: TRBJ2-1; v_call: TRBV6-1; cdr3_aa: CASSTIDSYNEQFF
clone_size: -; j_call: TRBJ2-6; v_call: TRBV14; cdr3_aa: CASSQDRGPSGANVLTF
clone_size: once; j_call: TRBJ1-5; v_call: TRBV5-8; cdr3_aa: CASNREAGQGDQPQHF
clone_size: -; j_call: TRBJ2-3; v_call: TRBV19; cdr3_aa: CASRPNGGTADTQYF
clone_size: few; j_call: TRBJ2-5; v_call: TRBV14; cdr3_aa: CASSLGLAGAETQYF
clone_size: -; j_call: TRBJ1-4; v_call: TRBV9; cdr3_aa: CASSGLLGNEKLFF
clone_size: -; j_call: TRBJ2-1; v_call: TRBV27; cdr3_aa: CASSSPDAGGHEQFF
clone_size: -; j_call: TRBJ2-1; v_call: TRBV19; cdr3_aa: CASSSGLLGLYNEQFF
clone_size: -; j_call: TRBJ2-1; v_call: TRBV5-1; cdr3_aa: CASSLPGDRTSNEQFF
clone_size: -; j_call: TRBJ1-1; v_call: TRBV28; cdr3_aa: CASSIGGWNTEAFF
clone_size: -; j_call: TRBJ2-2; v_call: TRBV4-1; cdr3_aa: CASSQVDLVSNTGELFF
clone_size: -; j_call: TRBJ1-5; v_call: TRBV14; cdr3_aa: CASSQDRGQPQHF
clone_size: -; j_call: TRBJ1-2; v_call: TRBV29-1; cdr3_aa: CSVGIGQINYGYTF
clone_size: -; j_call: TRBJ1-2; v_call: TRBV28; cdr3_aa: CASSSRGGYTF
clone_size: -; j_call: TRBJ1-1; v_call: TRBV6-6; cdr3_aa: CASSGQGMNTEAFF
clone_size: -; j_call: TRBJ2-1; v_call: TRBV6-5; cdr3_aa: CASSYSATYNEQFF
clone_size: -; j_call: TRBJ2-7; v_call: TRBV19; cdr3_aa: CASSTKQGATYEQYF
clone_size: -; j_call: TRBJ1-1; v_call: TRBV6-6; cdr3_aa: CASSYVGDTEAFF
clone_size: -; j_call: TRBJ2-2; v_call: TRBV7-3; cdr3_aa: CASSLTSGVDSGELFF
clone_size: few; j_call: TRBJ2-7; v_call: TRBV6-6; cdr3_aa: CASTQGGGGTYEQYF